The rows below give T cell receptor beta chains drawn from one sample of a study of T cell responses to AZD1222 COVID-19 vaccine. Using immunoSEQ multiplex PCR, the repertoire was profiled, and TCRdb retains in-frame clones only, with some absent. This table has 95,000 to 150,000 clones, approximately 90% appearing once. Material: peripheral blood, obtained on day 0 of AZD1222 vaccination. These receptors were collected from an adult in good health. Each CDR3 is given with its conserved first and last residue. A D gene is named only where the DNA matches it firmly. For some rows the clone size is stated as once, few or many, or as a class when expanded; others skip it.

CDR3aa: CASSLGGRDGYTF; CDR3nt: TGTGCCAGCAGCCTAGGGGGCAGGGATGGCTACACCTTC; j_gene: TRBJ1-2; d_gene: TRBD1; v_gene: TRBV12-3/TRBV12-4; abundance: few
CDR3aa: CSVSGGASREQFF; CDR3nt: TGCAGCGTAAGCGGGGGGGCCAGCCGTGAGCAGTTCTTC; j_gene: TRBJ2-1; d_gene: TRBD2; v_gene: TRBV29-1; abundance: .
CDR3aa: CASSDRAGELNTEAFF; CDR3nt: TGTGCCAGCTCCGATCGGGCAGGGGAATTGAACACTGAAGCTTTCTTT; j_gene: TRBJ1-1; d_gene: .; v_gene: TRBV18; abundance: .
CDR3aa: CATSDSTAQETQYF; CDR3nt: TGTGCCACCAGTGATTCTACAGCTCAAGAGACCCAGTACTTC; j_gene: TRBJ2-5; d_gene: .; v_gene: TRBV24-1; abundance: .
CDR3aa: CASSLRNIYEQYF; CDR3nt: TGTGCCAGCAGTTTACGGAACATCTACGAGCAGTACTTC; j_gene: TRBJ2-7; d_gene: .; v_gene: TRBV28; abundance: once
CDR3aa: CAWSGRGNQPQHF; CDR3nt: TGTGCCTGGAGTGGACGGGGCAATCAGCCCCAGCATTTT; j_gene: TRBJ1-5; d_gene: .; v_gene: TRBV30; abundance: .
CDR3aa: CASRTAGAGDTQYF; CDR3nt: TGTGCCAGCAGAACCGCGGGGGCCGGAGATACGCAGTATTTT; j_gene: TRBJ2-3; d_gene: .; v_gene: TRBV6-5; abundance: few
CDR3aa: CASSIVTEQETQYF; CDR3nt: TGTGCCAGTAGTATAGTGACGGAACAAGAGACCCAGTACTTC; j_gene: TRBJ2-5; d_gene: .; v_gene: TRBV19; abundance: .
CDR3aa: CASSPGPRETQYF; CDR3nt: TGTGCCAGCTCACCAGGACCCCGAGAGACCCAGTACTTC; j_gene: TRBJ2-5; d_gene: .; v_gene: TRBV18; abundance: .
CDR3aa: CASSQGPGELFF; CDR3nt: TGTGCCAGCAGCCAAGGGCCCGGGGAGCTGTTTTTT; j_gene: TRBJ2-2; d_gene: .; v_gene: TRBV3-1/TRBV3-2; abundance: .
CDR3aa: CATSRVGAQPQHF; CDR3nt: TGTGCCACCAGCAGAGTGGGTGCTCAGCCCCAGCATTTT; j_gene: TRBJ1-5; d_gene: .; v_gene: TRBV15; abundance: .
CDR3aa: CASSKSGSTDTQYF; CDR3nt: TGCGCCAGCAGTAAGAGCGGGAGCACAGATACGCAGTATTTT; j_gene: TRBJ2-3; d_gene: .; v_gene: TRBV10-1; abundance: .